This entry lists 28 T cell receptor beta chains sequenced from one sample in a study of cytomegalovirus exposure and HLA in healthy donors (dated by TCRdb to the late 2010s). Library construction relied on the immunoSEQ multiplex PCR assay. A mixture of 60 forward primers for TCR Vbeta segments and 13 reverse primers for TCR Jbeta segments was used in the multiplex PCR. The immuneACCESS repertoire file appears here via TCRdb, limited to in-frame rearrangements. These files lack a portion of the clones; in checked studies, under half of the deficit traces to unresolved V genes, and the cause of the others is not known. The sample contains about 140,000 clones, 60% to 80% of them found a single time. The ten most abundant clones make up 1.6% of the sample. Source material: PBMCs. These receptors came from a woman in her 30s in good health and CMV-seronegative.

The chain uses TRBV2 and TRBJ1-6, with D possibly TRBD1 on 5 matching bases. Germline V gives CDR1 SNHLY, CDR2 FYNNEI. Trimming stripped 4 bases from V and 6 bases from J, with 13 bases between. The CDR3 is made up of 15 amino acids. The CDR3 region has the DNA TGTGCCAGCAGTGGGGATCAGGGAGGTAATTCACCCCTCCACTTT. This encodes CASSGDQGGNSPLHF.

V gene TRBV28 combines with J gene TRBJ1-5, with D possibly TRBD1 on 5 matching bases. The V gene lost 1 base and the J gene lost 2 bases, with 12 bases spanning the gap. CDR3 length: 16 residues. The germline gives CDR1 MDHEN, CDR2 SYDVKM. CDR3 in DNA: TGTGCCAGCAGTTTATATACGGGGGGTGGCAATCAGCCCCAGCATTTT. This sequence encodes CASSLYTGGGNQPQHF.

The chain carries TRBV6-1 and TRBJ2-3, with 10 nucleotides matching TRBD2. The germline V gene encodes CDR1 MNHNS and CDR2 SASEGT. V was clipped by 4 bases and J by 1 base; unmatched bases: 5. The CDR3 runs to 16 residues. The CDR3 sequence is CASSGLAGVGTDTQYF. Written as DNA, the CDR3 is TGTGCCAGCAGTGGTCTAGCGGGAGTGGGCACAGATACGCAGTATTTT.

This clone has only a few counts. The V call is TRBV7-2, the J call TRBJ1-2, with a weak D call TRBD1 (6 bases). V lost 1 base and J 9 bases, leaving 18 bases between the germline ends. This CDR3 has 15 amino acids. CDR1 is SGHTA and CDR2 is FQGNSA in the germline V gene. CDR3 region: CASSLVTGPGSSYTF. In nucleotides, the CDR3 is TGTGCCAGCAGCTTAGTGACAGGCCCCGGTAGTAGCTACACCTTC.

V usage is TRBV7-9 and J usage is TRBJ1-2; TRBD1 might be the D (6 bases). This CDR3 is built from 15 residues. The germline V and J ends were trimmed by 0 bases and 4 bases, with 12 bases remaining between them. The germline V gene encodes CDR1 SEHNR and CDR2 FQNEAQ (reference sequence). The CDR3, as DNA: TGTGCCAGCAGCTTAGCTGGGGGCGAGGTCTATGGCTACACCTTC. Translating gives CASSLAGGEVYGYTF.

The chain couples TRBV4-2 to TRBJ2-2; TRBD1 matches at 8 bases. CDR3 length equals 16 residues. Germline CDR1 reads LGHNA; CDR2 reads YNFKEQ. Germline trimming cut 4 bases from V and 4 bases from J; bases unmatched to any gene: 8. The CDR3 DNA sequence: TGTGCCAGCAGCCTCCCAGGGGGCGAGGGCACCGGGGAGCTGTTTTTT. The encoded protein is CASSLPGGEGTGELFF.

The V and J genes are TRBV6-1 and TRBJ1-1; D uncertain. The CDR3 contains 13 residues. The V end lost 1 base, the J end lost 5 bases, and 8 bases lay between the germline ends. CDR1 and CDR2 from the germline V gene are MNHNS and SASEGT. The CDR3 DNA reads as TGTGCCAGCAGTGAAGTCGGGATTACTGAAGCTTTCTTT. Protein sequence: CASSEVGITEAFF.

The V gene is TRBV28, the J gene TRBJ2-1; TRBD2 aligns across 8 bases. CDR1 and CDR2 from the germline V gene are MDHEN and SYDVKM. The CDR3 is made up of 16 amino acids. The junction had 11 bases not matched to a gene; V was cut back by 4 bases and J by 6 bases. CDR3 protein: CASSSPPGLGVNEQFF. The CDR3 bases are TGTGCCAGCAGTTCCCCTCCGGGACTAGGGGTCAATGAGCAGTTCTTC.

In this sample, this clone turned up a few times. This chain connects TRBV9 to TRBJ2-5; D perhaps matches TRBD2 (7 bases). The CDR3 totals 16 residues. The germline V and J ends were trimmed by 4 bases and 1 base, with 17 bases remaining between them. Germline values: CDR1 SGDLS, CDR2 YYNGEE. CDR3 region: CASSPWGGLRQETQYF. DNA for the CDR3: TGTGCCAGCAGCCCCTGGGGGGGGCTACGCCAAGAGACCCAGTACTTC.

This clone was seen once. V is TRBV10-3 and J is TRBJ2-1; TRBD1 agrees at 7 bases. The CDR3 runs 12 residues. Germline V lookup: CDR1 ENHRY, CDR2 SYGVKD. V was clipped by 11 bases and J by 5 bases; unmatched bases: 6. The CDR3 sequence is CAAGTENNEQFF. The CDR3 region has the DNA TGTGCCGCCGGGACAGAGAACAATGAGCAGTTCTTC.

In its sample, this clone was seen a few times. The CDR3 nucleotides are TGTGCCAGCAGTGAAGGAAGCGGGGGACCCTACGAGCAGTACGTC. Protein product: CASSEGSGGPYEQYV. This chain joins TRBV6-1 and TRBJ2-7; 8 nucleotides match TRBD2. This CDR3 region has 15 residues. CDR1 and CDR2 (germline): MNHNS, SASEGT. Losses at the gene ends were 1 base for V and 2 bases for J; bases not matched to a gene: 4.

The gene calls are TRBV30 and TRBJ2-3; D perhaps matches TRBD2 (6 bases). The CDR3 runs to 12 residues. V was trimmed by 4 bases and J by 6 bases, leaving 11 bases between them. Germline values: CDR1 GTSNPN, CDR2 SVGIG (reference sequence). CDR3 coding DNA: TGTGCCTGGACCGGGAGTGCGGATACGCAGTATTTT. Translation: CAWTGSADTQYF.

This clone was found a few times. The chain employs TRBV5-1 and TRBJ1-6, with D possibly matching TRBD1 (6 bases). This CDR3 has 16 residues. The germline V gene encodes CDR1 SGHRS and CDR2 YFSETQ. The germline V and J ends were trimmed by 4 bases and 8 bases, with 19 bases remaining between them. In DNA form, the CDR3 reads TGCGCCAGCAGCCCATTCAGTTGGACAGTTTATTCACCCCTCCACTTT. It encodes CASSPFSWTVYSPLHF.

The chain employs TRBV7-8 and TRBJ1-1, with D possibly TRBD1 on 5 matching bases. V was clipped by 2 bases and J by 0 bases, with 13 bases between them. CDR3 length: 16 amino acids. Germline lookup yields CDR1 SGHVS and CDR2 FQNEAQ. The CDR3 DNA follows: TGTGCCAGCAGCTTACGGAACGGGGGGATGAACACTGAAGCTTTCTTT. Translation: CASSLRNGGMNTEAFF.

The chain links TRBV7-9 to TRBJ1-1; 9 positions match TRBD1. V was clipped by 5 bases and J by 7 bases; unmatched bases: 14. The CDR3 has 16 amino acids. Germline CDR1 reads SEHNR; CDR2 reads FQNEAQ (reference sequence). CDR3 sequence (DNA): TGTGCCAGCAGCGACGTAGGACAGGGGTATATCGTTGAAGCTTTCTTT. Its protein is CASSDVGQGYIVEAFF.

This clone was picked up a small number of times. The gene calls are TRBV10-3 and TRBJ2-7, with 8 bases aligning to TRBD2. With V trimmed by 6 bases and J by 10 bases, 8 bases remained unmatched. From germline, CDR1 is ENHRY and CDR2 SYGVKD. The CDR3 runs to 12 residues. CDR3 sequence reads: CAISPTSEPQYF. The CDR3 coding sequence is TGTGCCATCAGCCCGACTAGCGAGCCTCAGTACTTC.

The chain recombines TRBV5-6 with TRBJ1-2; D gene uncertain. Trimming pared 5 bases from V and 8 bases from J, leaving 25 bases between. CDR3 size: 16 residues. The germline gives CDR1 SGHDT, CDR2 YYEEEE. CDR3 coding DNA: TGTGCCAGCAGGCTCGGGTTTGGGTCCACGGGTGAGGGCTACACCTTC. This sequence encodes CASRLGFGSTGEGYTF.

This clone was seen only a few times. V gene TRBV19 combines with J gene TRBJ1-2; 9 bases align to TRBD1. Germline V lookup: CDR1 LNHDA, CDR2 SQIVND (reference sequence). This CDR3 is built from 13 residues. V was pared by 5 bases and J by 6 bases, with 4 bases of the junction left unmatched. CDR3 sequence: CASSVRQGDGYTF. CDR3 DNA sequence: TGTGCCAGTAGTGTCCGACAGGGGGATGGCTACACCTTC. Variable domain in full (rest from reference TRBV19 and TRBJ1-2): DGGITQSPKYLFRKEGQNVTLSCEQNLNHDAMYWYRQDPGQGLRLIYYSQIVNDFQKGDIAEGYSVSREKKESFPLTVTSAQKNPTAFYLCASSVRQGDGYTFGSGTRLTVV.

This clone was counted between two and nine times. The CDR3 coding sequence is TGTGCCAGCAGTTTACCGACAGAGCCTATGAACACTGAAGCTTTCTTT. It translates to CASSLPTEPMNTEAFF. The chain uses TRBV28 and TRBJ1-1, with D perhaps matching TRBD1 (5 bases). Trimming took off 2 bases at V and 0 bases at J, with 13 bases between the two ends. Germline V lookup: CDR1 MDHEN, CDR2 SYDVKM. This CDR3 has 16 amino acids. The full variable domain, in which reference TRBV28 and TRBJ1-1 provide the parts outside the CDR3, is DVKVTQSSRYLVKRTGEKVFLECVQDMDHENMFWYRQDPGLGLRLIYFSYDVKMKEKGDIPEGYSVSREKKERFSLILESASTNQTSMYLCASSLPTEPMNTEAFFGQGTRLTVV.

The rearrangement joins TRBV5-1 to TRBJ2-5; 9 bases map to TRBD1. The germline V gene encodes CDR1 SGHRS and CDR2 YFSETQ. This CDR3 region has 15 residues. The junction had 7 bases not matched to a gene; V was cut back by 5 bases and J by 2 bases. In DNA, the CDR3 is TGCGCCAGCAGTTTACAGGGGGCGCAGCAAGAGACCCAGTACTTC. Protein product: CASSLQGAQQETQYF. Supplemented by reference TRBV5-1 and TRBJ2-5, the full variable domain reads KAGVTQTPRYLIKTRGQQVTLSCSPISGHRSVSWYQQTPGQGLQFLFEYFSETQRNKGNFPGRFSGRQFSNSRSEMNVSTLELGDSALYLCASSLQGAQQETQYFGPGTRLLVL.

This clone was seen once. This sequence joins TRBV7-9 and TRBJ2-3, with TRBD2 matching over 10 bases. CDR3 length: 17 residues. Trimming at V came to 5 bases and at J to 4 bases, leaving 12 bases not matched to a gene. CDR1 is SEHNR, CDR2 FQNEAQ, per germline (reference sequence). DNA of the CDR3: TGTGCCAGCAGCCACAAGACTAGCGGGCCGAAGCCAGATACGCAGTATTTT. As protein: CASSHKTSGPKPDTQYF.

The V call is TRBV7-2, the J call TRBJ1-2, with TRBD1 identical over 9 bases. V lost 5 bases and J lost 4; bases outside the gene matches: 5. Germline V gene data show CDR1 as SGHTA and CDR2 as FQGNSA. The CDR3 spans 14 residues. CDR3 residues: CASSQGQGRYGYTF. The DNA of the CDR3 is TGTGCCAGCAGCCAGGGACAGGGCCGCTATGGCTACACCTTC. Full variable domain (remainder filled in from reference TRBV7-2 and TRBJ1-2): GAGVSQSPSNKVTEKGKDVELRCDPISGHTALYWYRQSLGQGLEFLIYFQGNSAPDKSGLPSDRFSAERTGGSVSTLTIQRTQQEDSAVYLCASSQGQGRYGYTFGSGTRLTVV.

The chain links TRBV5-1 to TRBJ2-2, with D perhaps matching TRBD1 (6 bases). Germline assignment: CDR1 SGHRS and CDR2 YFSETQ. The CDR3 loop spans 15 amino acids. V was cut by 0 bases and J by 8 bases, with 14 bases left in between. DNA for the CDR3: TGCGCCAGCAGCTTGGAGGCAGGGGAGTCGGGGGAGCTGTTTTTT. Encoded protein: CASSLEAGESGELFF.

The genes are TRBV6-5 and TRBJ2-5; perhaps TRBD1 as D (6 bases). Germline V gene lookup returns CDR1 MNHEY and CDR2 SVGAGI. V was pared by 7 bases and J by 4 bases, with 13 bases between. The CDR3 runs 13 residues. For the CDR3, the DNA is TGTGCCAGCAAGGGTAGAGGGGGAGAGACCCAGTACTTC. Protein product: CASKGRGGETQYF.

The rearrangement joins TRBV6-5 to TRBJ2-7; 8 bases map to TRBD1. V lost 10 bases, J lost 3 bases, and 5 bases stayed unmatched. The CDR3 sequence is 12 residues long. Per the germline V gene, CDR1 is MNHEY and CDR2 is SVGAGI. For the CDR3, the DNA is TGTGCCACCCGGACAGGGCTCTACGAGCAGTACTTC. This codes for CATRTGLYEQYF.

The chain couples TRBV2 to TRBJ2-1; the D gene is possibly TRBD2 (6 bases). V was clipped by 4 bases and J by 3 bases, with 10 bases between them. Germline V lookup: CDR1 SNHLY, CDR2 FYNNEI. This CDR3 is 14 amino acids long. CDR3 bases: TGTGCCAGCAGTGTTCGGGGGTTCTACAATGAGCAGTTCTTC. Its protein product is CASSVRGFYNEQFF.

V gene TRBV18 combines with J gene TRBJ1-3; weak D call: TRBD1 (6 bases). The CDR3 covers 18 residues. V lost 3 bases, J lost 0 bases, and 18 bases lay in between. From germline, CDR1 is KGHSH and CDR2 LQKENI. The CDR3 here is CASSPGVQGSRSGNTIYF. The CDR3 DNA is TGTGCCAGCTCACCGGGTGTGCAGGGGTCCCGCTCTGGAAACACCATATATTTT.

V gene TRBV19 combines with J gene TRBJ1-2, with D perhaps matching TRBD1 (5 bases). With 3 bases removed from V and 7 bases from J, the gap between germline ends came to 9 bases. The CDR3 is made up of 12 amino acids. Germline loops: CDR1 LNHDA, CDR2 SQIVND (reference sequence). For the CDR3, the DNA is TGTGCCAGTAGTATCTTGCAGGGTGGCTACACCTTC. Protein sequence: CASSILQGGYTF.